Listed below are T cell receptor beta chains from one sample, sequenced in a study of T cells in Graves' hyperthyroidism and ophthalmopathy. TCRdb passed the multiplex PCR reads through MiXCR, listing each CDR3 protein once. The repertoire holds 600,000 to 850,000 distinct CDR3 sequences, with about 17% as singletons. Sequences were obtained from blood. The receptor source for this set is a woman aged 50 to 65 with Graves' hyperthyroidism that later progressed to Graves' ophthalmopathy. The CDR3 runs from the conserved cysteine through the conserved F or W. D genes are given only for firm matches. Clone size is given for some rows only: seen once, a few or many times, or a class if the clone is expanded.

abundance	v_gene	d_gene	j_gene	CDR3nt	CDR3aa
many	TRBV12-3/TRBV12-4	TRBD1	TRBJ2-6	TGTGCCAGCATCCCGGGACAGGGGGCTCCTGGGGCCAACGTCCTGACTTTC	CASIPGQGAPGANVLTF
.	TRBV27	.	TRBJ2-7	TGTGCCGGCAGTTCGCGAGGTAGCGAGCAGTACTTC	CAGSSRGSEQYF
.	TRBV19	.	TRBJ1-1	TGTGCCAGTAGTATTGGACGGACGAACACTGAAGCTTTCTTT	CASSIGRTNTEAFF
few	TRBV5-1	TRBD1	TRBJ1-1	TGCGCCAGCATCGAAGGGGGCACATCTTTCTTT	CASIEGGTSFF
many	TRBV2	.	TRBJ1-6	TGTGCCATCCCTAAGGCAGGACAGCTAAGCTCCTATAATTCACCCCTCCACTTT	CAIPKAGQLSSYNSPLHF
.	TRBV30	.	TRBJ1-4	TGTGCCTGGAATGAGTCCCCAACTAATGAAAAACTGTTTTTT	CAWNESPTNEKLFF
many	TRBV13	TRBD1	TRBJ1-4	TGTGCCAGCAGCCAACGGACAGGCGCAACTAATGAAAAACTGTTTTTT	CASSQRTGATNEKLFF
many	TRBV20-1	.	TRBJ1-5	TGCAGTGCTAGCTCAAAAGGGACACCGACCGGACAGCCCCAGCATTTT	CSASSKGTPTGQPQHF
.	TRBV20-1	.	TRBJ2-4	TGCAGTGCTAGAGTAGGGCCAGTAGCCAAAAACATTCAGTACTTC	CSARVGPVAKNIQYF
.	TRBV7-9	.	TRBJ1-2	TGTGCCAGCAGCCAAGAAGACAGAGAAACTAACTATGGCTACACCTTC	CASSQEDRETNYGYTF
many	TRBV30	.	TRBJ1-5	TGTGCCTGGAGTGTACAAGTCAATCAGCCCCAGCATTTT	CAWSVQVNQPQHF
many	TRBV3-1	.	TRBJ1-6	TGTGCCAGCAGCCAAATCACAGGGAGAGCCCTCCACTTT	CASSQITGRALHF
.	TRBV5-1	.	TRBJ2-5	TGCGCCAGCAGCTTGGCCACGCAGGGTTTCGGAGAGACCCAGTACTTC	CASSLATQGFGETQYF
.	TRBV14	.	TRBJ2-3	TGTGCCAGCAGCCAAGGCATAGGAACAGGGAGCACAGATACGCAGTATTTT	CASSQGIGTGSTDTQYF
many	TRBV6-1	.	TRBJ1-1	TGTGCCAGCAGTCCAGAGACAGGCTACTTTGAAGCTTTCTTT	CASSPETGYFEAFF
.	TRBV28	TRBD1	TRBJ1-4	TGTGCCAGCAGGCCCGCCGGTGGGACAGGGGGCAGAGTTGGTGAAAAACTGTTTTTT	CASRPAGGTGGRVGEKLFF
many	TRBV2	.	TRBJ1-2	TGTGCCAGCAGTGAATTTCCGGGGAGCGGCTATGGCTACACCTTC	CASSEFPGSGYGYTF
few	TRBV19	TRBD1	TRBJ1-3	TGTGCCACCGGACAGGGGAGCTCTGGAAACACCATATATTTT	CATGQGSSGNTIYF
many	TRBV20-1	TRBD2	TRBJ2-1	TGCAGTGCTAGTCCGGCGGGGGGACCATACAATGAGCAGTTCTTC	CSASPAGGPYNEQFF
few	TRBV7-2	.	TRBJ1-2	TGTGCCAGCAGCTTAGAGCACGGTAACTATGGCTACACCTTC	CASSLEHGNYGYTF